Sequencing of this T cell receptor beta chain was carried out in a study of identical twins. Regarding the study as a whole: In monozygotic twins, models underestimated the sharing of out-of-frame TCR alpha. Insertions were reduced in abundant cord blood beta clonotypes but not in memory repertoires.

This clonotype was observed a few times. What it recognizes is unknown. TCRdb reprocessed the 5' RACE reads with MiXCR, giving one entry per CDR3 protein. Of around 450,000 distinct CDR3 sequences listed, 12% to 15% are singletons. The germline V gene encodes CDR1 KGHDR and CDR2 SFDVKD. V lost 6 bases and J 0 bases, leaving 7 bases between the germline ends. CDR3 length: 14 residues. This sample was also put to use in a study of yellow fever vaccine responses in identical twins.

Sequenced: CD4+ T cells sorted from blood. The chain recombines TRBV24-1 with TRBJ2-2, with D unclear. This TCR was sampled from a woman aged 18-29 years in good health. CDR3 amino acids: CATSSGANTGELFF. CDR3 nucleotide sequence: TGTGCCACCAGTTCTGGGGCGAACACCGGGGAGCTGTTTTTT.